This T cell receptor beta chain stems from a study of T cells expressing NK-cell markers (TCRdb year 2020). For the study in its entirety: Three sorted T-cell subsets (CD3+CD56+NKG2C+, CD3+CD56+NKG2C- and CD3+CD56-NKG2C+) from roughly 8 donors had their TCR beta-chain repertoires profiled. Seven of the eight sequenced donors were HCMV-seropositive and one was HCMV-seronegative. Randomly selected healthy volunteers, three men and five women, were used as the eight sequenced donors. Libraries were sequenced as 2 x 150 bp reads on Illumina HiSeq 2000/2500, MiSeq or NextSeq.

On this clonotype: The antigen it binds to is not known.

Data came from an Illumina HiSeq 2000. The TCR beta cDNA libraries were made using 5'RACE template switching, a step that added both a universal primer site and unique molecular identifiers. Priming for cDNA synthesis came from the TCR beta constant segment, and two successive PCR amplification steps followed. Per the source publication's procedure: MIGEC handled demultiplexing of the reads and grouping by UMI, while MiTCR was used to assemble and quantify clonotypes. To exclude erroneous sequences, only TCR cDNA sequences supported by at least two reads were retained. The tcR package was used for downstream repertoire analysis, with clonotypes matched between fractions based on CDR3 nucleotide sequence plus V segment. VDJmatch was used to annotate antigen specificity against VDJdb, with one amino acid substitution in CDR3 permitted. Following reprocessing of the reads by TCRdb, the data hold one row per CDR3 protein sequence and no DNA is available. The V and J calls and clone size are TCRdb's, not the authors'. This sample's listing comprises 400,000 to 500,000 distinct CDR3 sequences. The top ten constitute 7.3% of the sample.

Reading from cysteine to phenylalanine, the CDR3 counts 15 amino acids. The DNA is not on file. CDR1 and CDR2, looked up from the germline V gene, are SQVTM and ANQGSEA. To determine HCMV serostatus, a commercial ELISA kit was used to detect HCMV-specific IgG in serum. Peripheral blood mononuclear cells were isolated from blood by Ficoll density gradient centrifugation. The paper as a whole reports these results and caveats: For six donors, the dominant CD3+CD56+NKG2C+ clonotypes were among the top 10 CD8+ clonotypes and accounted for about 1.0-8% of CD8+ T cells. Those dominant clonotypes were again the most abundant among CD3+CD56-NKG2C+ cells in a few donors, at roughly 28.3-65%. Whether the expanded NKG2C-expressing T cell clones were specific for HCMV antigens remained unclear.

Sequenced input: blood T cells: a sorted CD56 or NKG2C T cell subset, CD4+ or CD8+ T cells, or bulk PBMC T cells (not recorded which). This clonotype was sampled from a woman aged 18-70 years in good health. In this chain, TRBV29-1 is recombined with TRBJ2-1; the D call from TCRdb, TRBD1, cannot be confirmed without DNA. The CDR3 protein sequence reads: CSVEDLGGFYNEQFF.